The T cell receptor (beta chain) described here comes from a study of shared clonotypes between healthy human individuals (dated by TCRdb to 2018 to 2020). Notes on the research overall: Three men and two women, aged 18 to 49 years, made up the cohort. For each donor, CD4 naive and CD4 memory were each given three plates, CD8 naive was given two plates, and CD8 memory was given one plate. To estimate repertoire size and how much clonotype sharing occurs between individuals, the study deeply sequenced the blood TCR repertoires of five healthy adults. Libraries were prepared and TCR repertoires were sequenced by different laboratories using diverse techniques, in order to increase sequencing depth and limit assay-specific biases. Each donor's leukapheresis produced roughly between about 0.9 and 9.5 billion PBMCs. The investigation overall reported the following: Based on pairwise subsampling, the degree of clonotype sharing among donors was expected to be affected by sequencing depth. Estimated clonotype richness was generally larger for naive than for memory subsets. Incomplete sequencing was indicated by rarefaction of sorted-subset datasets, despite the large sequencing depth. Sharing across a handful of donors was observed for about 5% of naive CD4, under 4% of naive CD8, roughly 2.4% of memory CD4, and roughly 0.4% of memory CD8 clonotypes. Higher generation probabilities were observed for clonotypes shared by all four sorted-subset donors than for non-shared clonotypes. Only blood was sampled, and tissue TCR repertoires likely differ from those in blood. Because the study included a small number of donors, the genetic and exposure-history diversity represented was limited.

Donors were healthy HIV-negative adults with no recently reported acute infections or vaccinations. Only Caucasian adults living in Nashville, Tennessee, USA were represented among the donors. Magnetic negative selection was used to enrich CD4+ T cells, after which naive cells were positively selected on CD45RA and the negative fraction became the memory subset. After blood collection by leukapheresis, PBMCs were isolated using Ficoll-Histopaque density gradient centrifugation and then cryopreserved in the vapor phase of liquid nitrogen. Analytical flow cytometry was used to check the purity and quantity of every magnetically sorted T cell population. Genomic DNA was isolated from every sorted fraction and measured by UV absorbance on a Nanodrop 2000c. Using the deep immunoSEQ assay, TCR CDR3 regions were amplified from genomic DNA by multiplex PCR. Genomic DNA extracted from each cell subset was distributed evenly over all wells of several immunoSEQ 96-well plates, and each plate served as one replicate. For sorted subsets, each replicate PCR was loaded with approximately 200 ng genomic DNA, equivalent to some 31,000 T cell genomes. Purified libraries were measured with a Qubit 3.0 fluorometer, size-checked on a Bioanalyzer 2100, and measured again with the KAPA Library Quantification kit. Every immunoSEQ 96-well plate was sequenced on a dedicated single-read 150-cycle Illumina NextSeq 550 flow cell. The authors' pipeline ran thus. Because the immunoSEQ output held only junctional sequences and lacked quality scores, the filtering could not match the filtering applied to full-length reads. To assign V/J genes and CDR3, sequences were annotated against IMGT germline references using PyIR, a Python wrapper for IgBLAST v1.9. Reads were filtered out if the reads had weak V/J assignments (E-value above 1e-6), no CDR3, stop codons, out-of-frame junctions, or ambiguous translated residues. A V3J clonotype was defined by an identical inferred V gene, J gene, and CDR3 amino acid sequence. The percentage overlap between two repertoires was calculated by dividing the number of shared unique clonotypes by the size of the smaller repertoire. Three approaches were used to assess repertoire richness: RTK rarefaction, the Chao1 estimator, and Recon v2.1 estimates of unobserved clonotypes. For all TCRbeta clonotypes obtained by the gDNA method from a few donors, generation probabilities were computed with OLGA. Held by TCRdb, this immuneACCESS table contains in-frame sequences only and omits some clones. Under half of the omission traces to an unresolved V gene where checked; the cause of the rest is unknown. V and J calls and clone size come straight from that table; D and trimming were deduced from the DNA. Present in this sample are just over 2,000,000 clones, about 95% of which were seen just once. Of the sample, approximately 0.13% falls within the top ten clones.

Reading from cysteine to phenylalanine, the CDR3 counts 19 amino acids. Only CDR3 DNA is held: 57 bases, read in frame from base 1. A distance of 18 bases separates the germline ends of V and J, which lose 1 base and 0 bases respectively. CDR1 and CDR2 (LNHDA, SQIVND) derive from the germline V gene (reference sequence). Of note for this clone: What antigen it recognizes has not been identified. No quality values exist for individual bases; no much larger clone is one base distant.

Sequenced sample: naive CD4+ T cells sorted from blood. The cell subset or site tag for this specimen amounts to: CD45RA+ positively selected. The clonotype originates from a man aged 18 to 30 in good health. This chain is built from TRBV19 and TRBJ2-2; the D gene is perhaps TRBD2, from 5 matching bases. The nucleotides read TGTGCCAGTAGTATAGTGGCTGACACTAGGGTTGCGAACACCGGGGAGCTGTTTTTT. It translates to CASSIVADTRVANTGELFF. The CDR3, completed at both ends by the reference TRBV19 and TRBJ2-2 genes, gives the full variable domain DGGITQSPKYLFRKEGQNVTLSCEQNLNHDAMYWYRQDPGQGLRLIYYSQIVNDFQKGDIAEGYSVSREKKESFPLTVTSAQKNPTAFYLCASSIVADTRVANTGELFFGEGSRLTVL.